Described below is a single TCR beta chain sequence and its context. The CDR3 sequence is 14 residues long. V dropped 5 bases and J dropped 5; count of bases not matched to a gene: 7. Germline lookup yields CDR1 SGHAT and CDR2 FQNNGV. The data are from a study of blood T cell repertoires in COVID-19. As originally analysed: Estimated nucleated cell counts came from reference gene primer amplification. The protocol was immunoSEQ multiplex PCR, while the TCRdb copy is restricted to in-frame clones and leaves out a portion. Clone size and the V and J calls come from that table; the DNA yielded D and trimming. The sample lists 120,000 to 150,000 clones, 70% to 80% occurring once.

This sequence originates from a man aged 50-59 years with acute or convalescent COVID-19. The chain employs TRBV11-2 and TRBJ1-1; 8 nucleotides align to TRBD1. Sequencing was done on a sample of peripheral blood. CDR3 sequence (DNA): TGTGCCAGCAGCGCCCAGGGGGCCGGGACTGAAGCTTTCTTT. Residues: CASSAQGAGTEAFF.